The source of this T cell receptor beta chain is a study of immune heterogeneity within non-small cell lung tumors. Whole-study results and caveats: Largely different high-frequency T-cell receptor beta clonotypes were found between individual patients. Within each patient, tumor sites shared identical dominant CDR3 beta clonotypes and also held site-unique high-frequency clones.

Points on this clonotype: Its target is not known.

As template, the study used bulk tumor genomic DNA at roughly 600 ng per sample. Every primary tumor yielded several biopsies, spaced far apart, that were taken during surgery. Patients underwent curative surgery for untreated, newly diagnosed non-small cell lung cancer. Study donors were patients with a new diagnosis of non-small cell lung cancer who underwent surgery with curative intent. TCR beta CDR3 was amplified by multiplex PCR using 32 V and 13 J primers. TCRdb fed the multiplex PCR reads into MiXCR, producing one record per CDR3 protein. The sample has tens of thousands of distinct CDR3 sequences, under 30% seen once; the top ten hold 4.1%. V lost 6 bases, J lost 0 bases, and 9 bases lay in between. This CDR3 comprises 14 residues.

V gene TRBV12-3 or TRBV12-4 combines with J gene TRBJ1-3; D unclear. The clonotype originates from a man in his forties with non-small cell lung cancer. Sequencing was carried out using lung tumor tissue. CDR3 sequence (DNA): TGTGCCAGCAGGGGGAGAAACTCTGGAAACACCATATATTTT. This translates into CASRGRNSGNTIYF.